The 8 T cell receptor beta chains below were found in one sample sequenced in a study of PD-L1 blockade in urothelial cancer. Profiled with immunoSEQ multiplex PCR; TCRdb holds only in-frame clones, not every one. The table has over 65,000 clones, roughly 84% seen once; the top ten hold approximately 4.7%. The sample in question was PBMCs, obtained around atezolizumab (anti-PD-L1) treatment. The receptor source for this set is a man between 65 and 85 years old with urothelial cancer.

This clone was seen a single time. The V call is TRBV28, the J call TRBJ1-1; TRBD1 agrees at 7 bases. The CDR3 has 15 residues. Losses at the gene ends were 4 bases for V and 3 bases for J; bases not matched to a gene: 8. Germline V CDR1 and CDR2: MDHEN, SYDVKM. The CDR3 spells CASSYPGQADTEAFF. The CDR3, as DNA: TGTGCCAGCAGTTACCCCGGACAGGCTGACACTGAAGCTTTCTTT. Looking up the rest from reference TRBV28 and TRBJ1-1 gives the full variable domain: DVKVTQSSRYLVKRTGEKVFLECVQDMDHENMFWYRQDPGLGLRLIYFSYDVKMKEKGDIPEGYSVSREKKERFSLILESASTNQTSMYLCASSYPGQADTEAFFGQGTRLTVV.

The chain combines TRBV28 with TRBJ2-7; 7 bases agree with TRBD1. The CDR3 length is 17 residues. V shed 7 bases and J 0 bases; nucleotides not matched to a gene: 15. Germline assignment: CDR1 MDHEN and CDR2 SYDVKM. CDR3 sequence reads: CASTPGQAKGPSYEQYF. CDR3 nucleotide sequence: TGTGCCAGCACCCCCGGACAGGCCAAAGGTCCCTCCTACGAGCAGTACTTC.

The rearrangement joins TRBV5-1 to TRBJ2-5; TRBD1 agrees at 7 bases. Germline V lookup: CDR1 SGHRS, CDR2 YFSETQ. This CDR3 has 12 amino acids. V shed 3 bases and J 4 bases; nucleotides not matched to a gene: 0. The CDR3 nucleotides are TGCGCCAGCAGCTCAGGGGGAGAGACCCAGTACTTC. Its translation is CASSSGGETQYF.

The J gene is TRBJ2-2, the V gene TRBV21-1; TRBD1, the table's D call, lacks a check against the DNA. TRBV21-1 is a listed pseudogene. This CDR3 is 16 amino acids long. The CDR3 loop is CASSKGNRGCPGELFF. In DNA, the CDR3 is TGTGCCAGCAGCAAAGGCAACAGGGGTTGCCCCGGGGAGCTGTTTTTT.

V is TRBV28 and J is TRBJ2-6; TRBD1 matches at 8 bases. Germline lookup yields CDR1 MDHEN and CDR2 SYDVKM. CDR3 length: 17 amino acids. Trimming at V came to 3 bases and at J to 1 base, leaving 5 bases not matched to a gene. CDR3 coding DNA: TGTGCCAGCAGTTTGAACAGGGGGTGGTCTGGGGCCAACGTCCTGACTTTC. Its protein is CASSLNRGWSGANVLTF.

Written as DNA, the CDR3 is TGTGCCAGTAGTATCGAAGTGGGAGGGAACTTCTCTGGAAACACCATATATTTT. This translates into CASSIEVGGNFSGNTIYF. The gene calls are TRBV19 and TRBJ1-3; no firm D call. Germline loops: CDR1 LNHDA, CDR2 SQIVND (reference sequence). The CDR3 is 18 residues long. Trimming cost V 3 bases and J 0 bases, with 18 bases left between them.

V gene TRBV7-9 combines with J gene TRBJ1-1; TRBD1 matches at 7 bases. The J segment lost 3 bases and the V segment lost 4 bases, leaving 8 bases of the junction unmatched. This CDR3 is 15 amino acids long. The germline CDR1 and CDR2 sequences are SEHNR and FQNEAQ (reference sequence). CDR3 bases: TGTGCCAGCAGCTCGAGGGGGCGGGGGGACACTGAAGCTTTCTTT. Its translation: CASSSRGRGDTEAFF.

This clone was counted only a few times. This chain connects TRBV5-1 to TRBJ2-7; D not resolved. V lost 1 base and J 0 bases, leaving 8 bases between the germline ends. This CDR3 comprises 14 residues. Germline loops: CDR1 SGHRS, CDR2 YFSETQ. The CDR3 DNA follows: TGCGCCAGCAGCTTGATGGCGGACTCCTACGAGCAGTACTTC. It encodes CASSLMADSYEQYF.